These 19 T cell receptor beta chains were sequenced from one sample in a study of human T cells and chemical hapten exposure. TCRdb passed the RACE reads through MiXCR, listing each CDR3 protein once. The sample has 75,000 to 90,000 distinct CDR3 sequences; more than 9% are singletons. Time point given: patch test 2, 6 weeks after DPC sensitization. As to treatment: therapeutic diphenylcyclopropenone sensitization with weekly scalp DPC. The material sequenced was whole blood, taken in connection with sensitization to the hapten diphenylcyclopropenone (DPC). All receptors derive from a woman between 45 and 60 years old with alopecia areata. Some clones in this sample may be carry-over from other donors' samples.

The CDR3 here is CASSRGLARTSTDTQYF. As DNA, the CDR3 is TGCGCCAGCAGCCGCGGACTCGCCAGAACTAGCACAGATACGCAGTATTTT. The chain carries TRBV4-1 and TRBJ2-3, with a possible D match to TRBD2 (5 bases). The V end lost 4 bases, the J end lost 0 bases, and 17 bases lay between the germline ends. The germline gives CDR1 MGHRA, CDR2 YSYEKL. This CDR3 region has 17 residues.

This clonotype has ten or more counts. The V gene is TRBV7-2, the J gene TRBJ2-2; 9 nucleotides match TRBD2. Looked up from germline, CDR1 is SGHTA and CDR2 is FQGNSA. Trimming removed 5 bases from V and 4 bases from J; junction bases left unmatched: 5. The CDR3 has 15 amino acids. The chain's CDR3 is CASSPQAGGTGELFF. CDR3 in DNA: TGTGCCAGCAGCCCCCAAGCGGGAGGCACCGGGGAGCTGTTTTTT.

The sample holds many counts of this clonotype. This chain connects TRBV24-1 to TRBJ2-3; D may be TRBD1 or TRBD2 (5 bases each). This CDR3 contains 14 residues. CDR1 and CDR2 from the germline V gene are KGHDR and SFDVKD. The germline V and J ends were trimmed by 9 bases and 1 base, with 13 bases remaining between them. For the CDR3, the DNA is TGTGCCACCGGGGGACCAGGGCGCACAGATACGCAGTATTTT. As protein: CATGGPGRTDTQYF.

This clonotype counts as medium-sized. This sequence joins TRBV7-9 and TRBJ2-6, with 12 bases matching TRBD1. The CDR3 runs to 18 residues. Germline V gene sequence: CDR1 SEHNR, CDR2 FQNEAQ (reference sequence). V trimming: 3 bases; J trimming: 3 bases; junction bases outside the gene matches: 6. DNA of the CDR3: TGTGCCAGCAGCTTTGGCGGGACAGGGGGCTTTGGGGCCAACGTCCTGACTTTC. This gives the protein CASSFGGTGGFGANVLTF.

This clonotype was detected ten times or more. The rearrangement joins TRBV5-1 to TRBJ1-1; D is ambiguous. V shed 4 bases and J shed 3 bases, with 7 bases lying between them. The length of the CDR3 is 12 residues. CDR1 is SGHRS, CDR2 YFSETQ, per germline. The chain's CDR3 is CASSADHTEAFF. DNA for the CDR3: TGCGCCAGCAGCGCCGACCACACTGAAGCTTTCTTT.

The table lists this clonotype with many counts. The junction departs from the called germline gene at one end, perhaps through a read error. CDR3 residues: CASSYSASVNEQFF. The CDR3 DNA reads TGTGCCAGCAGCTACTCCGCTAGCGTGAATGAGCAGTTCTTC. This sequence joins TRBV6-2 or TRBV6-3 and TRBJ2-1; D may be TRBD2 (6 bases). This CDR3 contains 14 residues. Per germline, CDR1 MNHEY and CDR2 SVGEGT.

This clonotype occurred a few times. V gene TRBV11-2 combines with J gene TRBJ2-3; D gene ambiguous. Trimming shortened V by 2 bases and J by 5 bases, and 8 bases separated the two germline ends. CDR1 is SGHAT, CDR2 FQNNGV, per germline. The CDR3 runs 13 residues. CDR3: CASSLYSKDTQYF. Here the CDR3 DNA reads TGTGCCAGCAGCTTATACTCCAAAGATACGCAGTATTTT.

The rearrangement joins TRBV3-1 to TRBJ2-7, with 8 bases identical to TRBD1. Germline assignment: CDR1 LGHDT and CDR2 YNNKEL (reference sequence). The CDR3 is 13 amino acids. The ends lost 5 bases at V and 3 bases at J; junction bases unmatched: 3. The CDR3, as DNA: TGTGCCAGCAGCGGACAGGGCATCTACGAGCAGTACTTC. Protein: CASSGQGIYEQYF.

The chain joins TRBV4-3 to TRBJ1-2, with D perhaps matching TRBD1 (6 bases). V shed 2 bases and J shed 1 base, with 11 bases lying between them. There are 15 residues in the CDR3. Germline V gene data show CDR1 as LGHNA and CDR2 as YSLEER. The chain's CDR3 is CASSQLQGVNYGYTF. CDR3 in DNA: TGCGCCAGCAGCCAATTACAGGGAGTTAACTATGGCTACACCTTC.

In its sample, this clonotype was seen many times. The chain links TRBV18 to TRBJ2-7; 9 bases line up with TRBD1. Per germline, CDR1 KGHSH and CDR2 LQKENI. The CDR3 loop spans 15 amino acids. J was trimmed by 7 bases and V by 2 bases; bases with no gene match: 9. For the CDR3, the DNA is TGTGCCAGCTCACCAGCAACAGGGGGCCCCCGGGAGCAGTACTTC. Translated, it gives CASSPATGGPREQYF.

This clonotype has a handful of counts. V gene TRBV18 combines with J gene TRBJ1-1; D ambiguous. The germline V gene has CDR1 KGHSH and CDR2 LQKENI. This CDR3 has 16 amino acids. V was trimmed by 1 base and J by 1 base, leaving 13 bases between them. The CDR3 nucleotides read TGTGCCAGCTCACCACGATTTGCAGGCTGGAACACTGAAGCTTTCTTT. It translates to CASSPRFAGWNTEAFF. Together with reference TRBV18 and TRBJ1-1, the CDR3 gives the full variable domain: NAGVMQNPRHLVRRRGQEARLRCSPMKGHSHVYWYRQLPEEGLKFMVYLQKENIIDESGMPKERFSAEFPKEGPSILRIQQVVRGDSAAYFCASSPRFAGWNTEAFFGQGTRLTVV.

This clonotype was detected many times. This chain connects TRBV29-1 to TRBJ1-4; 7 bases line up with TRBD1. The ends lost 7 bases at V and 2 bases at J; junction bases unmatched: 4. Per germline, CDR1 SQVTM and CDR2 ANQGSEA. This CDR3 has 13 residues. CDR3 nucleotides: TGCAGCGCACGGGGACAGACTAATGAAAAACTGTTTTTT. Translating gives CSARGQTNEKLFF.

The table lists this clonotype with many counts. The V gene is TRBV9, the J gene TRBJ2-2, with TRBD1 matching 7 bases. Germline CDR1 reads SGDLS; CDR2 reads YYNGEE. The CDR3 covers 15 residues. The J segment lost 4 bases and the V segment lost 5 bases, leaving 8 bases of the junction unmatched. CDR3 DNA: TGTGCCAGCAGGGTTGGGACAGAGAGCACCGGGGAGCTGTTTTTT. This translates into CASRVGTESTGELFF.

V is TRBV7-2 and J is TRBJ2-7, with 10 positions matching TRBD2. Looked up from germline, CDR1 is SGHTA and CDR2 is FQGNSA. The CDR3 sequence is 16 residues long. The J segment lost 12 bases and the V segment lost 5 bases, leaving 19 bases of the junction unmatched. CDR3 nucleotide sequence: TGTGCCAGCAGCCCCACCCCTGGGAGAGCGGGAGGGCCGCCGTACTTC. Its protein product is CASSPTPGRAGGPPYF.

In its sample, this clonotype was seen a few times. The genes are TRBV6-2 or TRBV6-3 and TRBJ1-1; D is perhaps TRBD1 (6 bases). The V end was cut by 7 bases, the J end by 6 bases, with 18 bases between. CDR1 and CDR2 (germline): MNHEY, SVGEGT. The CDR3 totals 14 residues. CDR3 bases: TGTGCCAGCAAAAAACAGGGATCTTTAGCTGAAGCTTTCTTT. It translates to CASKKQGSLAEAFF.

There are a few counts of this clonotype. V and J are TRBV5-1 and TRBJ2-1; D may be TRBD1 (5 bases). Germline CDR1 SGHRS, CDR2 YFSETQ. The CDR3 has 14 amino acids. Trimming stripped 4 bases from V and 1 base from J, with 9 bases between. CDR3 in amino acids: CASSQGPSYNEQFF. DNA of the CDR3: TGCGCCAGCAGCCAGGGTCCATCCTACAATGAGCAGTTCTTC.

This clonotype appeared a few times. This chain uses TRBV15 with TRBJ2-2; D gene uncertain. Germline V gives CDR1 LNHNV, CDR2 YYDKDF (reference sequence). The CDR3 is 14 amino acids. V lost 0 bases, J lost 6 bases, and 8 bases lay in between. The CDR3 reads CATSRDLVAGELFF. In DNA, the CDR3 is TGTGCCACCAGCAGAGATCTGGTGGCCGGGGAGCTGTTTTTT. The full variable domain, its missing parts supplied by reference TRBV15 and TRBJ2-2, is DAMVIQNPRYQVTQFGKPVTLSCSQTLNHNVMYWYQQKSSQAPKLLFHYYDKDFNNEADTPDNFQSRRPNTSFCFLDIRSPGLGDTAMYLCATSRDLVAGELFFGEGSRLTVL.

The chain couples TRBV12-3 or TRBV12-4 to TRBJ2-1; possible D gene TRBD1, 6 bases. CDR3 length equals 12 residues. V was clipped by 5 bases and J by 8 bases, with 10 bases between them. The DNA of the CDR3 is TGTGCCAGCAGTCCCTACAGGGATGAGCAGTTCTTC. Protein: CASSPYRDEQFF.

Comments on this clonotype: An end of the junction does not agree with germline; a read error may underlie this. This rearrangement joins TRBV7-2 to TRBJ2-7; 11 bases line up with TRBD1. The CDR3 runs to 18 residues. Looked up from germline, CDR1 is SGHTA and CDR2 is FQGNSA. The CDR3 bases are TGTGCCAGCAGCATAGCCCCATACCGGGACAGGGGGTTCAACGAGCAGTACTTC. This gives the protein CASSIAPYRDRGFNEQYF.